The T cell receptor beta chain under discussion was sequenced for a study of blood T cell repertoires in COVID-19. Study-level background: The origin of the acute and convalescent COVID-19 samples was the United States, Italy and Spain.

Germline values: CDR1 SGHVS, CDR2 FNYEAQ. The V end was cut by 5 bases, the J end by 5 bases, with 24 bases between. The CDR3 totals 17 residues. Enrolled through a virtual design, the participants were between about 18 and 100 years of age and came from 24 US areas. Here immunoSEQ multiplex PCR was the method, and the copy in TCRdb shows in-frame clones only, minus some. The sample records 150,000 to 250,000 clones, about four fifths being singletons. What was sequenced was PBMCs or T cells enriched from blood (not recorded which). The chain links TRBV7-6 to TRBJ1-2, with D perhaps TRBD1 (5 bases). The origin of this receptor is a man aged 35 to 55 who had recovered from COVID-19. The CDR3 nucleotides are TGTGCCAGCAGCACCCGGGGGGTAGGGCCCTCGGAGTATGGCTACACCTTC. Translation: CASSTRGVGPSEYGYTF. Together with reference TRBV7-6 and TRBJ1-2, the CDR3 gives the full variable domain: GAGVSQSPRYKVTKRGQDVALRCDPISGHVSLYWYRQALGQGPEFLTYFNYEAQQDKSGLPNDRFSAERPEGSISTLTIQRTEQRDSAMYRCASSTRGVGPSEYGYTFGSGTRLTVV.